The present T cell receptor (beta chain) was sequenced within a study of shared clonotypes between healthy human individuals. Input per replicate PCR of unsorted PBMC was 300 ng DNA, corresponding to approximately 30,000 T cell genomes. Assay used: immunoSEQ multiplex PCR; TCRdb lists only in-frame clones, some missing. The data contain more than 400,000 clones, 81% of them singletons. Free of recent acute infections or vaccinations, the donors were healthy HIV-negative adults. Caucasian adults residing in Nashville, Tennessee made up all the donors. The unsorted samples took about 90 million PBMCs to get genomic DNA. The CDR3 totals 16 residues. Germline lookup yields CDR1 SGHTA and CDR2 FQGTGA. Trimming cost V 2 bases and J 0 bases, with 8 bases left between them.

The source is a woman aged 40-49 years in good health. Some clones in this sample may be carry-over from other donors' samples. The J gene is TRBJ2-6, the V gene TRBV7-3, with D tentatively TRBD2 (5 bases). Sample: PBMCs. This CDR3 is CASSLEGISGANVLTF. The DNA of the CDR3 is TGTGCCAGCAGCTTAGAGGGTATCTCTGGGGCCAACGTCCTGACTTTC.